This TCR beta chain was retrieved from a study of PD-1 blockade in mismatch repair-deficient tumors. Study at large: Patients had approximately 11 mismatch repair-deficient cancer types, all previously treated and progressing.

All patients were mismatch repair deficient, assessed by either PCR or immunohistochemistry. TCR sequencing covered a few patients who responded to pembrolizumab. V gave up 2 bases and J gave up 4 bases; unmatched junction bases: 4. The germline V gene has CDR1 GTSNPN and CDR2 SVGIG (reference sequence). The CDR3 extends over 14 amino acids. About this clone itself: What it binds is not known.

Assay: immunoSEQ multiplex PCR; the TCRdb copy retains only in-frame clones and omits some. Of approximately 38,000 clones listed, 70% to 90% are singletons. General study findings and limits: Rapid post-treatment expansion, then contraction, generally preceding radiologic response, marked tumor-resident clones.

This sequence was found in an adult with mismatch repair-deficient cancer. This material consisted of peripheral blood, taken around 75 weeks after starting pembrolizumab. J is TRBJ1-4 and V is TRBV30; the match to TRBD1 covers 7 bases. CDR3 protein: CAWSQGQYNEKLFF. As DNA, the CDR3 is TGTGCCTGGAGTCAGGGACAGTATAATGAAAAACTGTTTTTT.